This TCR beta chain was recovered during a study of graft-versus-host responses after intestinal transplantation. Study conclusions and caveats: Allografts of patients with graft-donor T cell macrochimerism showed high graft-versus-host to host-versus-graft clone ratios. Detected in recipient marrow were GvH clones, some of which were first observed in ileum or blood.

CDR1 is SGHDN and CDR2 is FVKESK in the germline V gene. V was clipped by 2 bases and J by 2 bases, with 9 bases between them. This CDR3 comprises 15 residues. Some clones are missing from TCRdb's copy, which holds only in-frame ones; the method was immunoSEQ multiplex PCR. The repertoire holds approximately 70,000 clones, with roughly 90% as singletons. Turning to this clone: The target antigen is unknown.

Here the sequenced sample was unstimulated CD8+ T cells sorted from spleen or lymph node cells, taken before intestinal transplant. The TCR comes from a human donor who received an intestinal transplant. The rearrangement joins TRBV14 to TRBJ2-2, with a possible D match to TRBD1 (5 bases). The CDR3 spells CASSQHQGNTGELFF. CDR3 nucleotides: TGTGCCAGCAGCCAACACCAGGGAAACACCGGGGAGCTGTTTTTT.